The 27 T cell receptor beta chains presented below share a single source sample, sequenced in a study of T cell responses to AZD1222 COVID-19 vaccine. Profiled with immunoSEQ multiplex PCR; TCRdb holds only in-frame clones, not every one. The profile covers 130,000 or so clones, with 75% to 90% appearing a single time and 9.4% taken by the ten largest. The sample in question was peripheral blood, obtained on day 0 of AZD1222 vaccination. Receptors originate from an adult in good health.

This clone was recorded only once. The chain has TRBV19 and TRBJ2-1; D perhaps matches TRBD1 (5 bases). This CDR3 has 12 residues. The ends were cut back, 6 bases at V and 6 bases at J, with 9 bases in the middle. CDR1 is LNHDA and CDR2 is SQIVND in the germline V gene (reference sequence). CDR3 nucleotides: TGTGCCAGTAGCTCAGACAGCAATGAGCAGTTCTTC. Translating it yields CASSSDSNEQFF.

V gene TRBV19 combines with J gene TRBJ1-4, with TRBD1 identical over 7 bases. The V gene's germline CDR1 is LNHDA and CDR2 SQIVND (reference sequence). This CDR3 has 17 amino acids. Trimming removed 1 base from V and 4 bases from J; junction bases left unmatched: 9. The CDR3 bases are TGTGCCAGTAGTATAGGAGGAGCGGGACAGAGTAATGAAAAACTGTTTTTT. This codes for CASSIGGAGQSNEKLFF. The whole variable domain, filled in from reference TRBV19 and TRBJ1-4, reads DGGITQSPKYLFRKEGQNVTLSCEQNLNHDAMYWYRQDPGQGLRLIYYSQIVNDFQKGDIAEGYSVSREKKESFPLTVTSAQKNPTAFYLCASSIGGAGQSNEKLFFGSGTQLSVL.

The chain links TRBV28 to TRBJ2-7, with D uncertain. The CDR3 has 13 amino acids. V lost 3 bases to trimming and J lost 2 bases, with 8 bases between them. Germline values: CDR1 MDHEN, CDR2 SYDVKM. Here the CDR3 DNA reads TGTGCCAGCAGTTTCCAGACCCCCTACGAGCAGTACTTC. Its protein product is CASSFQTPYEQYF.

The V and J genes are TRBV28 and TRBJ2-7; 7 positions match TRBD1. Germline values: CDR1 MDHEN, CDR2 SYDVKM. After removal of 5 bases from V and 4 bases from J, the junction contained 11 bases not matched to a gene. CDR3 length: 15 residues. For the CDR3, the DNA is TGTGCCAGCAGTGAACAGGGGAAAAACTCTTACGAGCAGTACTTC. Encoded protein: CASSEQGKNSYEQYF. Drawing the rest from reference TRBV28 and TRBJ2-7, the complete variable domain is DVKVTQSSRYLVKRTGEKVFLECVQDMDHENMFWYRQDPGLGLRLIYFSYDVKMKEKGDIPEGYSVSREKKERFSLILESASTNQTSMYLCASSEQGKNSYEQYFGPGTRLTVT.

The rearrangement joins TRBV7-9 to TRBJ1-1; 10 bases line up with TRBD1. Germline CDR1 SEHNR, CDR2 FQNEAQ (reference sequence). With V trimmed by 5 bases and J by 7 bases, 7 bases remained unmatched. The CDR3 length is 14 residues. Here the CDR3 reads CASSPDRGSIEAFF. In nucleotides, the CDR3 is TGTGCCAGCAGCCCGGACAGGGGGAGTATTGAAGCTTTCTTT.

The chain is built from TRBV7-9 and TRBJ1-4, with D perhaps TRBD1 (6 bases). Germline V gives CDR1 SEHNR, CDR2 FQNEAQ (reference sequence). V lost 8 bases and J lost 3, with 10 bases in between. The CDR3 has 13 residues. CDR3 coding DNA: TGTGCCAGCCTGGGGGCAGCTAATGAAAAACTGTTTTTT. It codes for CASLGAANEKLFF.

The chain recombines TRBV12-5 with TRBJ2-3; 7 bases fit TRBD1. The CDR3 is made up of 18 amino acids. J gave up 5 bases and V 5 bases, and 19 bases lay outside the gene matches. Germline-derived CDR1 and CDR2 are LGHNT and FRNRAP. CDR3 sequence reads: CASGRTSSTGRDGDTQYF. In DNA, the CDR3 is TGTGCTAGTGGTCGCACTTCTTCGACAGGGAGAGATGGAGATACGCAGTATTTT.

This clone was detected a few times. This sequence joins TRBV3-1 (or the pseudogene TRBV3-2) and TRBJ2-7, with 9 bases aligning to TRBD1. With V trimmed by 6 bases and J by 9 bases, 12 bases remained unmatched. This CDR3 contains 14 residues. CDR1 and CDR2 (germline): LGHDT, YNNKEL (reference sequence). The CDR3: CASSFPGQGSWQYF. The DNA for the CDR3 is TGTGCCAGCAGTTTTCCGGGACAGGGTTCTTGGCAGTACTTC.

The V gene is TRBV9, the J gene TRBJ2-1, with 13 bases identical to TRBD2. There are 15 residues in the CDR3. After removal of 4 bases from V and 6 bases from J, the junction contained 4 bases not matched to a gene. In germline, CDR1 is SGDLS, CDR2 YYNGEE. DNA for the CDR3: TGTGCCAGCAGCCCTCGGACTAGCGGGGGCAATGAGCAGTTCTTC. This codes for CASSPRTSGGNEQFF.

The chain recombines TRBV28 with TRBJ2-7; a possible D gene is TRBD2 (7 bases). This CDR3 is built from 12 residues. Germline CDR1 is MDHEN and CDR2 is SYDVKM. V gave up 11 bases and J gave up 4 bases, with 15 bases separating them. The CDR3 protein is CASQGRGYEQYF. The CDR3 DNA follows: TGTGCCTCTCAGGGGAGGGGGTACGAGCAGTACTTC.

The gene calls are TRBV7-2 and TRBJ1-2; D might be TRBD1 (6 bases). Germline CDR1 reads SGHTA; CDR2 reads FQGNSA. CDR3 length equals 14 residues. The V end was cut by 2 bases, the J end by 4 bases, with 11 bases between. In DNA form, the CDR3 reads TGTGCCAGCAGCTTAATGGACAGACTCTATGGCTACACCTTC. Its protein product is CASSLMDRLYGYTF.

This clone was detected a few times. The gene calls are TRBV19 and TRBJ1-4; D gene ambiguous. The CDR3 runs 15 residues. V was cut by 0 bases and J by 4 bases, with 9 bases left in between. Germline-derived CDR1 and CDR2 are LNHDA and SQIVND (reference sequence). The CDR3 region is CASSIDPGHNEKLFF. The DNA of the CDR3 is TGTGCCAGTAGTATAGACCCCGGGCATAATGAAAAACTGTTTTTT. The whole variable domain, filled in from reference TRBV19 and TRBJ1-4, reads DGGITQSPKYLFRKEGQNVTLSCEQNLNHDAMYWYRQDPGQGLRLIYYSQIVNDFQKGDIAEGYSVSREKKESFPLTVTSAQKNPTAFYLCASSIDPGHNEKLFFGSGTQLSVL.

In nucleotides, the CDR3 is TGCGCCAGCAGCTTTGGGGGAGCTGGGGCCAACGTCCTGACTTTC. It translates to CASSFGGAGANVLTF. The J gene is TRBJ2-6, the V gene TRBV5-1; perhaps D is TRBD1 or TRBD2 (5 bases each). This CDR3 contains 15 residues. CDR1 and CDR2 (germline): SGHRS, YFSETQ. The V and J ends lost 2 bases and 2 bases respectively, with 8 bases between them.

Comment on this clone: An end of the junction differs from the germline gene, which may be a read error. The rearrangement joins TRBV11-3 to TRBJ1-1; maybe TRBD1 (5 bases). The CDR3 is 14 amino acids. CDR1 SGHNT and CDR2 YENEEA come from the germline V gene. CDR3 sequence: CASTLSGPNTEAFF. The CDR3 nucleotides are TGTGCCAGCACCTTATCGGGGCCGAACACTGAAGCTTTCTTT.

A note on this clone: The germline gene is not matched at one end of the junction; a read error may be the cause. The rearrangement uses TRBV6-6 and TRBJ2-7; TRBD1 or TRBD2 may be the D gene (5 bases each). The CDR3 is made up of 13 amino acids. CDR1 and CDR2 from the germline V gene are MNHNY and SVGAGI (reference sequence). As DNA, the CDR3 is TGTGCCAGCAGACTAGGGGCGAGGAGTAAGATCGACTTC. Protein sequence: CASRLGARSKIDF.

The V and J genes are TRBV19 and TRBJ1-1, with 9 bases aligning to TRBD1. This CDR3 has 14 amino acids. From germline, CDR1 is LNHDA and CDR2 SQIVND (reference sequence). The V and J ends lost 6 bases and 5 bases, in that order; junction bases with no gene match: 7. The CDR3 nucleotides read TGTGCCAGTAGACTACAGGGGGCAGGTACTGAAGCTTTCTTT. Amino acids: CASRLQGAGTEAFF.

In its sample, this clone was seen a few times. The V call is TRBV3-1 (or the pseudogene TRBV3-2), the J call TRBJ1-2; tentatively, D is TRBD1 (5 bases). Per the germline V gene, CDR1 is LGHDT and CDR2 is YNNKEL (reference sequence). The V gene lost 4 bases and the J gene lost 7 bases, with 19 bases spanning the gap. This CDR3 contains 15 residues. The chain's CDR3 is CASSPSMIAGSGYTF. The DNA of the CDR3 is TGTGCCAGCAGCCCGTCTATGATTGCAGGGTCTGGCTACACCTTC.

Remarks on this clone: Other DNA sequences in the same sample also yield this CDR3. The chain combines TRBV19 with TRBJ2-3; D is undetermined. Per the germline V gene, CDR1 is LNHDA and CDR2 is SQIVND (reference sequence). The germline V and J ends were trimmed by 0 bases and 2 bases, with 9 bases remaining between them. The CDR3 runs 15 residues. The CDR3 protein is CASSIDNRYTDTQYF. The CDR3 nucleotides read TGTGCCAGTAGTATAGATAACCGCTACACAGATACGCAGTATTTT.

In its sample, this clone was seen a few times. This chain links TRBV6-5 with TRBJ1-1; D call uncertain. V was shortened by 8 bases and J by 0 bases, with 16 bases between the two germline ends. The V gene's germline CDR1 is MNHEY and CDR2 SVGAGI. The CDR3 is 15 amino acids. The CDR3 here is CASGTLQVMNTEAFF. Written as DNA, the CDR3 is TGTGCCAGCGGCACACTTCAGGTCATGAACACTGAAGCTTTCTTT.

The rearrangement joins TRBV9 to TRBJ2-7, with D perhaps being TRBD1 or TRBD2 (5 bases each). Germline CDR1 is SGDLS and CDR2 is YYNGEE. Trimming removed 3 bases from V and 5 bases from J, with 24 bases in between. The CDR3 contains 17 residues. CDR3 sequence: CASSGDVLLPPPHEQYF. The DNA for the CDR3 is TGTGCCAGCAGCGGGGACGTCTTATTACCTCCGCCGCACGAGCAGTACTTC.

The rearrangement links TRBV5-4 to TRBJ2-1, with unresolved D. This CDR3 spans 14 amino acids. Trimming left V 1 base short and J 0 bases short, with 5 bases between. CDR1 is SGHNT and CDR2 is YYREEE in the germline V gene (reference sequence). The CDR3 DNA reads TGTGCCAGCAGCTTGAAGAGCTCCTACAATGAGCAGTTCTTC. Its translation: CASSLKSSYNEQFF.

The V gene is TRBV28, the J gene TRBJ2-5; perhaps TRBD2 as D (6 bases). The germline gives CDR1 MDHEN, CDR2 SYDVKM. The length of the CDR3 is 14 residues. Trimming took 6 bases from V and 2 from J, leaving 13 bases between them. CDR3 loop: CASRVLGGQETQYF. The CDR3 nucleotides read TGTGCCAGCAGGGTTTTGGGGGGTCAAGAGACCCAGTACTTC.

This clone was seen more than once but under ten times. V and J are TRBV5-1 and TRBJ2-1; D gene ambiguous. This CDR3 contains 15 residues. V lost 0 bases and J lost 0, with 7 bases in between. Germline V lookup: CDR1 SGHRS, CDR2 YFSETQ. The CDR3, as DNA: TGCGCCAGCAGCTTGGAGTCCAGCTCCTACAATGAGCAGTTCTTC. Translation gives CASSLESSSYNEQFF.

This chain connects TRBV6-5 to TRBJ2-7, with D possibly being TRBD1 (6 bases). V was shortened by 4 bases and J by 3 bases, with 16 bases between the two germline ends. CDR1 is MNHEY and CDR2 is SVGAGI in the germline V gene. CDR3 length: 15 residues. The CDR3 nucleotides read TGTGCCAGCAGTTTTGACAGGCTGCCCCTCTACGAGCAGTACTTC. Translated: CASSFDRLPLYEQYF.

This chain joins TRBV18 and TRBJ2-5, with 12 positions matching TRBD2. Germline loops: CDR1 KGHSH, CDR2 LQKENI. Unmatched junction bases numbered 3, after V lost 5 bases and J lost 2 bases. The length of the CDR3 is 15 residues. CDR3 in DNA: TGTGCCAGCTCAAGGACTAGCGGGGCTCAAGAGACCCAGTACTTC. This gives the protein CASSRTSGAQETQYF.

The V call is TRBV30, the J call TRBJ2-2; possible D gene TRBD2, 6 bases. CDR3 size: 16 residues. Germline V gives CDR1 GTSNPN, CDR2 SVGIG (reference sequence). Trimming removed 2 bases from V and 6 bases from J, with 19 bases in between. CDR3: CAWSFGDGGFSGELFF. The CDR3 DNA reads TGTGCCTGGAGTTTTGGGGACGGAGGGTTCTCCGGGGAGCTGTTTTTT.

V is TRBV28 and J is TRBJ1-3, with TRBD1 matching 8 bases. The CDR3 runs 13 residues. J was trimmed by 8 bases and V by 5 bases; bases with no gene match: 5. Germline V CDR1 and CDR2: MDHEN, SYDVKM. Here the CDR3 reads CASSRTGGDTIYF. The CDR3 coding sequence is TGTGCCAGCAGTCGTACAGGGGGGGACACCATATATTTT.